This TCR beta chain stems from a study of blood T cell repertoires in COVID-19. Study-level background: From the United States, Italy and Spain came samples of acute and convalescent COVID-19.

This clone turned up a few times. The CDR3 is made up of 15 amino acids. V lost 5 bases, J lost 3 bases, and 8 bases stayed unmatched. The germline V gene encodes CDR1 MGHRA and CDR2 YSYEKL. The protocol was immunoSEQ multiplex PCR, while the TCRdb copy is restricted to in-frame clones and leaves out a portion. The data contain 150,000 to 180,000 clones, around 79% of them singletons. The source material was peripheral blood. The receptor was derived from a man older than 75 with acute or convalescent COVID-19. The gene calls are TRBV4-1 and TRBJ2-7, with TRBD1 identical over 9 bases. CDR3 sequence reads: CASSTRDRENYEQYV. The CDR3 coding sequence is TGCGCCAGCAGCACCCGGGACAGGGAAAACTACGAGCAGTACGTC.